This T cell receptor beta chain originates from a study of blood T cell repertoires in COVID-19. As for the study in general: Recovery meant two consecutive negative NP/OP PCR tests, professional clearance, or resolved symptoms. The analysed material was cDNA or gDNA that came from T cells, B-cell-depleted T cells, or PBMCs.

V dropped 5 bases and J dropped 5 bases, with 22 bases sitting between them. Germline V gene sequence: CDR1 SGHVS, CDR2 FNYEAQ. The CDR3 consists of 16 residues. In the original processing: Amplification with reference gene primers provided the estimates of nucleated cell counts. Only in-frame clones appear in the TCRdb table, and some are missing; sequencing was by immunoSEQ multiplex PCR. V and J calls and clone size are copied from that table; D and trimming were computed from the DNA. The sample includes 200,000 to 250,000 clones, 85% to 90% seen only once; the top ten take roughly 3.3%. This chain connects TRBV7-6 to TRBJ2-7; D may be TRBD2 (6 bases). The source of this sequence is a woman aged 50 to 60 in a cohort exposed to, infected with or recovered from COVID-19 (not recorded which). Sequenced sample: PBMCs or T cells enriched from blood (not recorded which). The CDR3 loop reads CASSSLIRTICDEQYF. CDR3 DNA: TGTGCCAGCAGCAGCTTAATCCGGACTATATGTGACGAGCAGTACTTC.